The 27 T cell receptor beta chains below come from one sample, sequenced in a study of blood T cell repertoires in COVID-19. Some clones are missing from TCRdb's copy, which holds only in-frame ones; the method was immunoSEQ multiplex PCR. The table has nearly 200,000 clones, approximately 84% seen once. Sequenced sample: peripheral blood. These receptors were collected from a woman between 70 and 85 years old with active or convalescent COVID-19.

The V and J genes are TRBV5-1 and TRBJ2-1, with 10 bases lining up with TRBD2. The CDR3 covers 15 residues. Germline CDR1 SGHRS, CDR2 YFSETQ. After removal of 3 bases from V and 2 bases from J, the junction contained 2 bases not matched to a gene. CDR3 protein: CASSSGTSAYNEQFF. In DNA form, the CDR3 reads TGCGCCAGCAGCTCCGGGACTAGCGCCTACAATGAGCAGTTCTTC.

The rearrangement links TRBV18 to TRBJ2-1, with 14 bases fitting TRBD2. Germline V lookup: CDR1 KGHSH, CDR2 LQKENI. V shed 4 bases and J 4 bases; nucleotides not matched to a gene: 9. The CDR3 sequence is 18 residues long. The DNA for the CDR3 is TGTGCCAGCTCACGTACGGGTGGACTAGCGGGGGGATACAATGAGCAGTTCTTC. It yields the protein CASSRTGGLAGGYNEQFF.

CDR3 amino acids: CASSPPRGRSLYEQYF. DNA of the CDR3: TGTGCCAGCAGCCCCCCTCGGGGGAGGTCCCTCTACGAGCAGTACTTC. The chain employs TRBV3-1 (or the pseudogene TRBV3-2) and TRBJ2-7; weak D call: TRBD2 (6 bases). Germline CDR1 reads LGHDT; CDR2 reads YNNKEL (reference sequence). Trimming took off 4 bases at V and 3 bases at J, with 19 bases between the two ends. This CDR3 has 16 residues.

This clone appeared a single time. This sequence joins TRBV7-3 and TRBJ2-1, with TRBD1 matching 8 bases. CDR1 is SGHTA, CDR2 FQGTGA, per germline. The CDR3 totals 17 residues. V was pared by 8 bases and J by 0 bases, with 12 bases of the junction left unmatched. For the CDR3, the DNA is TGTGCCAGCTCCTTGCAGGGGACAGGCAGCTCCTACAATGAGCAGTTCTTC. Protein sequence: CASSLQGTGSSYNEQFF.

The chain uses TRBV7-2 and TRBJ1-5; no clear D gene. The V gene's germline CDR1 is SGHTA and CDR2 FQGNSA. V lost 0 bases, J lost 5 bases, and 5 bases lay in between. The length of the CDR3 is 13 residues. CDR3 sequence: CASSLARDQPQHF. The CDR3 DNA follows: TGTGCCAGCAGCTTAGCTCGGGATCAGCCCCAGCATTTT. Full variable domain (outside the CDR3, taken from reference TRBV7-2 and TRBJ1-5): GAGVSQSPSNKVTEKGKDVELRCDPISGHTALYWYRQSLGQGLEFLIYFQGNSAPDKSGLPSDRFSAERTGGSVSTLTIQRTQQEDSAVYLCASSLARDQPQHFGDGTRLSIL.

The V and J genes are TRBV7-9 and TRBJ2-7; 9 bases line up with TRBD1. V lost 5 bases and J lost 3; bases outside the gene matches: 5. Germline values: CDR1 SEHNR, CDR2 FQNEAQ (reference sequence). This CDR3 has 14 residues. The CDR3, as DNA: TGTGCCAGCAGCCTGGGACAGGGCGTCTACGAGCAGTACTTC. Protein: CASSLGQGVYEQYF. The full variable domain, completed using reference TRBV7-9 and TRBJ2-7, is DTGVSQNPRHKITKRGQNVTFRCDPISEHNRLYWYRQTLGQGPEFLTYFQNEAQLEKSRLLSDRFSAERPKGSFSTLEIQRTEQGDSAMYLCASSLGQGVYEQYFGPGTRLTVT.

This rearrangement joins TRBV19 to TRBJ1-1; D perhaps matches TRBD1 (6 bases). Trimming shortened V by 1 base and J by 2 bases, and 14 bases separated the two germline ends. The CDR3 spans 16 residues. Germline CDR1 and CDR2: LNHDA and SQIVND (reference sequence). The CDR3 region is CASSIGGGWGNTEAFF. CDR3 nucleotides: TGTGCCAGTAGTATAGGAGGGGGTTGGGGTAACACTGAAGCTTTCTTT.

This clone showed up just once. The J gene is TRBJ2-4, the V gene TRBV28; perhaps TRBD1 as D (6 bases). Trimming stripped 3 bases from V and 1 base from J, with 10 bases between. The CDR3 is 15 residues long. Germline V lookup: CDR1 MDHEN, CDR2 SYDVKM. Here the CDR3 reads CASSFRQGAKNIQYF. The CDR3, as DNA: TGTGCCAGCAGTTTCCGGCAGGGGGCCAAAAACATTCAGTACTTC.

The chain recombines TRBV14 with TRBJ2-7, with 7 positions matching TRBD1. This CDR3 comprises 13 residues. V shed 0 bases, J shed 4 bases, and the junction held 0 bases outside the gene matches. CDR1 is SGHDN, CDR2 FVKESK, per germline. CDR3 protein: CASSQDRGYEQYF. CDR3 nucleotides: TGTGCCAGCAGCCAAGACAGGGGGTACGAGCAGTACTTC.

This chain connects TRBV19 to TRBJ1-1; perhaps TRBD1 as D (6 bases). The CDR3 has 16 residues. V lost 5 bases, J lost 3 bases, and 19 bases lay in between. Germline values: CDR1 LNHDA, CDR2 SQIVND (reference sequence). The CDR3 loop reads CASSPRTVGRYTEAFF. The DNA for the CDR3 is TGTGCCAGTAGTCCTCGGACAGTCGGGCGCTACACTGAAGCTTTCTTT.

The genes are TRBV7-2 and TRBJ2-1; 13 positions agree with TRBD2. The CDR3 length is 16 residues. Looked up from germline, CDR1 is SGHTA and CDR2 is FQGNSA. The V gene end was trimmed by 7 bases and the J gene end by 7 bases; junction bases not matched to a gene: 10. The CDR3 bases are TGTGCCAGCACCGTGGGACTAGCGGGAAGTAGGAATGAGCAGTTCTTC. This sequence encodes CASTVGLAGSRNEQFF.

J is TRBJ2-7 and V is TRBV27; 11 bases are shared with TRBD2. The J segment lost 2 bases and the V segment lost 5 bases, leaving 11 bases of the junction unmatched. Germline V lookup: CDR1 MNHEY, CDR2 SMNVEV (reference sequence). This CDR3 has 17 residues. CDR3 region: CASSPPTLTSGAYEQYF. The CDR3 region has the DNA TGTGCCAGCAGTCCCCCAACGCTGACTAGCGGGGCCTACGAGCAGTACTTC.

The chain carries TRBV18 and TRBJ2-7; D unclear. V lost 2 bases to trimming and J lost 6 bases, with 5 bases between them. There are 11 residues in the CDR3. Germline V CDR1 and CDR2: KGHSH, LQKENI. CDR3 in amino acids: CASSPGLEQYF. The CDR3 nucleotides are TGTGCCAGCTCACCAGGGCTCGAGCAGTACTTC.

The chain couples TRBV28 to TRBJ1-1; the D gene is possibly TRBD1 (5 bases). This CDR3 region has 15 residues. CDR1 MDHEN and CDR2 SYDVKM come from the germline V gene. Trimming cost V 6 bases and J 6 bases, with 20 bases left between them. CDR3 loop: CASSLGAGRTPEAFF. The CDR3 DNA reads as TGTGCCAGCAGCTTAGGGGCGGGGAGGACGCCTGAAGCTTTCTTT.

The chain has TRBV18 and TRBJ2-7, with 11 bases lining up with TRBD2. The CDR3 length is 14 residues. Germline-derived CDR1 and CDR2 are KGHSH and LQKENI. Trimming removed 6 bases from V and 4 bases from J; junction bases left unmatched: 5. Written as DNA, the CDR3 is TGTGCCAGCTCCTACGGGACTAGCGGATACGAGCAGTACTTC. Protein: CASSYGTSGYEQYF.

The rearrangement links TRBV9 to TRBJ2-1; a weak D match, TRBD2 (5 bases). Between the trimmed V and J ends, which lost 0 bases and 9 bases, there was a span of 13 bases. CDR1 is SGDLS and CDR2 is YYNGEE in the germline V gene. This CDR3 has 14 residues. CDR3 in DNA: TGTGCCAGCAGCGTAGGTCTCCTAGCTGGTGAGCAGTTCTTC. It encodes CASSVGLLAGEQFF.

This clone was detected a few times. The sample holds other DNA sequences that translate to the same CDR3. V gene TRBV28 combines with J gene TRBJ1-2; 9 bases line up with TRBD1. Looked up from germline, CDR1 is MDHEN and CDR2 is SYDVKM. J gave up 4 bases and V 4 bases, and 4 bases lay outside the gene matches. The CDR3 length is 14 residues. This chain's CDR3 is CASSSDRGVYGYTF. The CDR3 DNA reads TGTGCCAGCAGTTCCGACAGGGGGGTCTATGGCTACACCTTC.

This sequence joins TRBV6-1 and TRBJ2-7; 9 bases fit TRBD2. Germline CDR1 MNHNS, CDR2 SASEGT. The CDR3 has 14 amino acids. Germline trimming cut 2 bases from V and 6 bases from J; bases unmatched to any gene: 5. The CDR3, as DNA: TGTGCCAGCAGTGAATTAGGGACTAGCCGCGAGCAGTACTTC. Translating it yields CASSELGTSREQYF.

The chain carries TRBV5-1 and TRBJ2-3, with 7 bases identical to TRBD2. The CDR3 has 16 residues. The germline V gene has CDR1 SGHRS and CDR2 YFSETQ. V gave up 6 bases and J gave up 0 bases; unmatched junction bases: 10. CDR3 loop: CASTPIGGTSTDTQYF. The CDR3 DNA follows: TGCGCCAGCACTCCCATCGGGGGGACTAGCACAGATACGCAGTATTTT.

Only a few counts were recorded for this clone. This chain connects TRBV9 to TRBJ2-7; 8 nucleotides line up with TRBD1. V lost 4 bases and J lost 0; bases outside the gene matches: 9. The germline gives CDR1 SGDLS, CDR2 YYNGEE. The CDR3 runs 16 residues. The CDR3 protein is CASSPTGQVTSYEQYF. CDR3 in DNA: TGTGCCAGCAGCCCAACGGGACAGGTGACCTCCTACGAGCAGTACTTC. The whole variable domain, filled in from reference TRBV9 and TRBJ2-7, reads DSGVTQTPKHLITATGQRVTLRCSPRSGDLSVYWYQQSLDQGLQFLIQYYNGEERAKGNILERFSAQQFPDLHSELNLSSLELGDSALYFCASSPTGQVTSYEQYFGPGTRLTVT.

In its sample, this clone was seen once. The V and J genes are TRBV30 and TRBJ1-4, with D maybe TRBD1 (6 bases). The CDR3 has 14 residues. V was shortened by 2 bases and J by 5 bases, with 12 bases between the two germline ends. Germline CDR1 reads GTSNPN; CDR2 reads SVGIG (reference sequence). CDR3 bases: TGTGCCTGGAGTCCGGGACATCCAAATGAAAAACTGTTTTTT. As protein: CAWSPGHPNEKLFF.

CDR3 in amino acids: CASSEYGRGMETQYF. CDR3 DNA: TGTGCCAGCAGTGAATATGGTCGGGGGATGGAGACCCAGTACTTC. The V call is TRBV25-1, the J call TRBJ2-5, with D possibly being TRBD2 (6 bases). Germline CDR1 is MGHDK and CDR2 is SYGVNS. The CDR3 spans 15 residues. V dropped 0 bases and J dropped 5 bases, with 13 bases sitting between them.

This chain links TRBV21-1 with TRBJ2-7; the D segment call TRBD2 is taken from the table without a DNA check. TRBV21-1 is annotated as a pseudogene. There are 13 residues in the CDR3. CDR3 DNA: TGTGCCAGCAGCAAAGGAATAGACTACGAGCAGTACTTC. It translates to CASSKGIDYEQYF.

CDR3 sequence reads: CAWAGSSTEAFF. CDR3 DNA sequence: TGTGCCTGGGCAGGGTCAAGCACTGAAGCTTTCTTT. The rearrangement joins TRBV30 to TRBJ1-1; tentatively, D is TRBD1 (5 bases). Germline V lookup: CDR1 GTSNPN, CDR2 SVGIG (reference sequence). Trimming pared 5 bases from V and 4 bases from J, leaving 11 bases between. This CDR3 has 12 amino acids.

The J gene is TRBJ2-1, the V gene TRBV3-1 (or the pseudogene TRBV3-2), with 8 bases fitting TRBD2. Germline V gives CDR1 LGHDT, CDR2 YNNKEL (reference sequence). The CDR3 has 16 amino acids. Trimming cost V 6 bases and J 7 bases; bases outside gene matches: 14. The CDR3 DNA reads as TGTGCCAGCAGACCCCGGGGGAGCGGGAGCGTTAATGAGCAGTTCTTC. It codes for CASRPRGSGSVNEQFF.

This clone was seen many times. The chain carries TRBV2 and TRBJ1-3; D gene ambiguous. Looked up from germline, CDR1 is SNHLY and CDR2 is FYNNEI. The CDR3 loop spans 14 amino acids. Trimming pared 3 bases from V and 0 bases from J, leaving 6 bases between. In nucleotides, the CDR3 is TGTGCCAGCAGTGACCAGGTCTCTGGAAACACCATATATTTT. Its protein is CASSDQVSGNTIYF.

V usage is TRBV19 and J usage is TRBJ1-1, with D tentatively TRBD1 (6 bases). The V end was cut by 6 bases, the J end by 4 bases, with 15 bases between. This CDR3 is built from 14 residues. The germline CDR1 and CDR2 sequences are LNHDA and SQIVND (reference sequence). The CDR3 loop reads CASRQQGRGTEAFF. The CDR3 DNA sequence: TGTGCCAGTAGGCAACAGGGCCGGGGCACTGAAGCTTTCTTT. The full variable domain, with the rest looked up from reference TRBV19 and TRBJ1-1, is DGGITQSPKYLFRKEGQNVTLSCEQNLNHDAMYWYRQDPGQGLRLIYYSQIVNDFQKGDIAEGYSVSREKKESFPLTVTSAQKNPTAFYLCASRQQGRGTEAFFGQGTRLTVV.